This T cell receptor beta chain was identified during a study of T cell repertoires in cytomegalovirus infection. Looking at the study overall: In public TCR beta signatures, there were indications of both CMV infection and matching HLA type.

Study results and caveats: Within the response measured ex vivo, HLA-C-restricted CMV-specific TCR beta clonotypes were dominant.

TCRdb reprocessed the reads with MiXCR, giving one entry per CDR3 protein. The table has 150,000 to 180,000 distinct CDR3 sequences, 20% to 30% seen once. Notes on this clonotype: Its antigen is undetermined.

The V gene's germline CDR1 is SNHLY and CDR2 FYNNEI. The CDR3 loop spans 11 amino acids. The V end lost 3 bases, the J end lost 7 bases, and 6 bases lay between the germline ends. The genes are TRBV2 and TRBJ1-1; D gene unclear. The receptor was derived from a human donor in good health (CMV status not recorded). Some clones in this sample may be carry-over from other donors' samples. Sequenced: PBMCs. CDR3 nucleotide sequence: TGTGCCAGCAGTGAGTACGGTGAAGCTTTCTTT. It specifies CASSEYGEAFF.